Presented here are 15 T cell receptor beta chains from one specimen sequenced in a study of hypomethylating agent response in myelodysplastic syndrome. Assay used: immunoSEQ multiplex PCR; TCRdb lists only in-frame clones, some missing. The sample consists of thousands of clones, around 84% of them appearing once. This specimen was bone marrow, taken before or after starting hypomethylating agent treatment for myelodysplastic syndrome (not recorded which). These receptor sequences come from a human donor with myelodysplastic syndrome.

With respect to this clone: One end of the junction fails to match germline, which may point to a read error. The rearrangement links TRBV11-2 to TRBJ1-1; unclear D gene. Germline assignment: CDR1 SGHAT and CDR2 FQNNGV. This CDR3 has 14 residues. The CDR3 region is CASSIDHLNTEAFF. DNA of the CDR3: TGTGCCAGCAGCATAGACCATTTGAACACTGAAGCTTTCTTT.

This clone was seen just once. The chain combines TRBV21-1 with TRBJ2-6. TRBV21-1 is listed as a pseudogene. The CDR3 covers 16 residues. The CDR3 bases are TGTGCCAGCAGCTTCCCCAGCTCGGGCGGGGCCAACGTCCTGACTTTC. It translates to CASSFPSSGGANVLTF.

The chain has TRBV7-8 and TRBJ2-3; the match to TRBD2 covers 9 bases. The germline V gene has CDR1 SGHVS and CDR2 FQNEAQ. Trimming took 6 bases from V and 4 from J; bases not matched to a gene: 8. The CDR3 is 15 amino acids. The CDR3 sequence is CASRPGTSLSDTQYF. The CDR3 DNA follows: TGTGCCAGCAGACCAGGGACTAGCCTCTCAGATACGCAGTATTTT.

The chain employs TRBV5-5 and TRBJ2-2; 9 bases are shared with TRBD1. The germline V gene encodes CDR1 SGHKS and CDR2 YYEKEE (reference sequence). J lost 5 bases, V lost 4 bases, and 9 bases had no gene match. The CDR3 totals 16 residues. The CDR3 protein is CASSLIPQGATGELFF. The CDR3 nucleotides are TGTGCCAGCAGCCTGATCCCACAGGGGGCAACCGGGGAGCTGTTTTTT.

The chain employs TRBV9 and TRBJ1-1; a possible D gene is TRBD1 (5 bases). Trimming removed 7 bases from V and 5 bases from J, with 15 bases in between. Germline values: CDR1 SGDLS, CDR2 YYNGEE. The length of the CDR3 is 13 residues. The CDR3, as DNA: TGTGCCAGCGGGCCGGGGACTGTGACTGAAGCTTTCTTT. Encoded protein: CASGPGTVTEAFF.

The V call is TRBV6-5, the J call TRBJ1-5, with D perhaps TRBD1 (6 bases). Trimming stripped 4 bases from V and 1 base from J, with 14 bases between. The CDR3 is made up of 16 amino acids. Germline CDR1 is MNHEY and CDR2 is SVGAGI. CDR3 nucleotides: TGTGCCAGCAGTTCTGGAGGGGGTGTGAGCAATCAGCCCCAGCATTTT. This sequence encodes CASSSGGGVSNQPQHF.

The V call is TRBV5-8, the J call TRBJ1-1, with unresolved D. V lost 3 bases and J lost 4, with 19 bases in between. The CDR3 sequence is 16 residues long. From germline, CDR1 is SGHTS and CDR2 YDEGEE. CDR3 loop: CASSSLPAGWGTEAFF. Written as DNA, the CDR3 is TGTGCCAGCAGCTCCCTACCGGCGGGGTGGGGCACTGAAGCTTTCTTT. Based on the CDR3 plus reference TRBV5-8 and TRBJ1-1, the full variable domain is EAGVTQSPTHLIKTRGQQATLRCSPISGHTSVYWYQQALGLGLQFLLWYDEGEERNRGNFPPRFSGRQFPNYSSELNVNALELEDSALYLCASSSLPAGWGTEAFFGQGTRLTVV.

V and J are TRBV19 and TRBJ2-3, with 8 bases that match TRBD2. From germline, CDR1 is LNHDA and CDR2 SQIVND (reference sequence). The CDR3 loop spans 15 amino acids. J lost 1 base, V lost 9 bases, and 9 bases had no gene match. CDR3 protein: CASHGLAAGTDTQYF. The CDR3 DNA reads TGTGCCAGCCATGGACTAGCCGCAGGCACAGATACGCAGTATTTT.

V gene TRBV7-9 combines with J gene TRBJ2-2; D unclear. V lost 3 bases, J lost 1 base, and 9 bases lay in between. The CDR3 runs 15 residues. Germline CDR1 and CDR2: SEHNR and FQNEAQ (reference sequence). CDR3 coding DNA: TGTGCCAGCAGCTTTCGTCCCCAGAACACCGGGGAGCTGTTTTTT. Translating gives CASSFRPQNTGELFF.

CDR3 region: CASSLGTPGSLDTQYF. The CDR3, as DNA: TGTGCCAGCAGCTTAGGGACTCCGGGGTCCTTAGATACGCAGTATTTT. This chain links TRBV13 with TRBJ2-3; maybe TRBD2 (5 bases). The V end was cut by 0 bases, the J end by 5 bases, with 15 bases between. CDR1 and CDR2 from the germline V gene are PRHDT and FYEKMQ (reference sequence). The CDR3 covers 16 residues.

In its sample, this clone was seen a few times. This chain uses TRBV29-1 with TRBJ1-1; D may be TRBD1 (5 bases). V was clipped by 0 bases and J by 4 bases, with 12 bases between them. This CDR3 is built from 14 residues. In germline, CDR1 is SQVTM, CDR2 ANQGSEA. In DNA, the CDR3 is TGCAGCGTTGAAGATGCAGGGTTGGGCACTGAAGCTTTCTTT. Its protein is CSVEDAGLGTEAFF.

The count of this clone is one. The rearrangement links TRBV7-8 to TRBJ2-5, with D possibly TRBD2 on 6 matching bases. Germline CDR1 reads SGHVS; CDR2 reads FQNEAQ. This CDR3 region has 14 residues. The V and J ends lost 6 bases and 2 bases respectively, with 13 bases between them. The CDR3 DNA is TGTGCCAGCAGTTTACGGGGGAGGCAAGAGACCCAGTACTTC. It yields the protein CASSLRGRQETQYF.

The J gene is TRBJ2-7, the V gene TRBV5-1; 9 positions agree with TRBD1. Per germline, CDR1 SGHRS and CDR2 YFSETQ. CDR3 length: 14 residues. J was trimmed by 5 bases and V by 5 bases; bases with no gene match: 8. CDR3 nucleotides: TGCGCCAGCAGGACCGGGACAGGGCCGGACGAGCAGTACTTC. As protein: CASRTGTGPDEQYF. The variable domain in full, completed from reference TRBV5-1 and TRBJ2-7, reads KAGVTQTPRYLIKTRGQQVTLSCSPISGHRSVSWYQQTPGQGLQFLFEYFSETQRNKGNFPGRFSGRQFSNSRSEMNVSTLELGDSALYLCASRTGTGPDEQYFGPGTRLTVT.

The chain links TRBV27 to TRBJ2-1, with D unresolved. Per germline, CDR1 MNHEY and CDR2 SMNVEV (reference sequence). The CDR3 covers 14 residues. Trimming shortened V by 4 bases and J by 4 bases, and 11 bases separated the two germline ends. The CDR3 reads CASSWVSGYNEQFF. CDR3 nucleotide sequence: TGTGCCAGCAGTTGGGTTTCCGGATACAATGAGCAGTTCTTC.

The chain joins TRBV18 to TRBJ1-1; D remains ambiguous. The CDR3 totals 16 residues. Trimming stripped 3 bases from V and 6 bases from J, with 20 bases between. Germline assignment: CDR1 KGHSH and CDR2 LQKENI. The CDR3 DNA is TGTGCCAGCTCACCCTACCAGGCCCGAATTCCCCCTGAAGCTTTCTTT. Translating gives CASSPYQARIPPEAFF.